The 11 T cell receptor beta chains below come from one sample, sequenced in a study of cytomegalovirus exposure and HLA in healthy donors (dated by TCRdb to about 2017). Receptor libraries were prepared by the immunoSEQ multiplex PCR assay. TCRdb obtained this table from immuneACCESS and retained in-frame rearrangements with V and J assigned. These tables miss some clones; where compared with another copy, unresolved V genes account for less than half of the shortfall, and the remainder is unexplained. The sample contains approximately 150,000 clones, about 90% of them found a single time. More than 2.5% of the sample is taken by the ten largest. Material: PBMCs. The receptors shown here come from a woman aged 18 to 35 in good health and CMV-seropositive.

This chain connects TRBV25-1 to TRBJ1-4; 8 positions agree with TRBD1. The CDR3 covers 15 residues. With V trimmed by 5 bases and J by 10 bases, 12 bases remained unmatched. In germline, CDR1 is MGHDK, CDR2 SYGVNS. The CDR3 region has the DNA TGTGCCAGCAGTATGTGGACAGGGAGCAAGGGAAAACTGTTTTTT. This codes for CASSMWTGSKGKLFF.

This chain joins TRBV20-1 and TRBJ1-6, with unresolved D. The CDR3 extends over 11 amino acids. Germline loops: CDR1 DFQATT, CDR2 SNEGSKA (reference sequence). Trimming shortened V by 5 bases and J by 10 bases, and 9 bases separated the two germline ends. CDR3 residues: CSAGMESPLHF. CDR3 nucleotides: TGCAGTGCTGGAATGGAGTCACCCCTCCACTTT.

The rearrangement joins TRBV7-6 to TRBJ2-5; 8 positions agree with TRBD2. Germline V CDR1 and CDR2: SGHVS, FNYEAQ. The CDR3 extends over 16 amino acids. The junction had 5 bases not matched to a gene; V was cut back by 1 base and J by 1 base. The CDR3: CASSLDPSGRQETQYF. The CDR3 nucleotides read TGTGCCAGCAGCTTAGATCCTAGCGGGCGCCAAGAGACCCAGTACTTC.

The genes are TRBV6-5 and TRBJ1-2; D gene unclear. This CDR3 spans 11 amino acids. Trimming cost V 6 bases and J 8 bases, with 10 bases left between them. Germline CDR1 reads MNHEY; CDR2 reads SVGAGI. The DNA of the CDR3 is TGTGCCAGCAGGAACACGGGGGGCTACACCTTC. Protein: CASRNTGGYTF.

This rearrangement joins TRBV9 to TRBJ2-7, with D unresolved. Germline V CDR1 and CDR2: SGDLS, YYNGEE. CDR3 length equals 14 residues. V was trimmed by 4 bases and J by 5 bases, leaving 16 bases between them. This chain's CDR3 is CASSPPTKHHEQYF. The CDR3 DNA sequence: TGTGCCAGCAGCCCTCCCACCAAGCACCACGAGCAGTACTTC. The whole variable domain, filled in from reference TRBV9 and TRBJ2-7, reads DSGVTQTPKHLITATGQRVTLRCSPRSGDLSVYWYQQSLDQGLQFLIQYYNGEERAKGNILERFSAQQFPDLHSELNLSSLELGDSALYFCASSPPTKHHEQYFGPGTRLTVT.

The J gene is TRBJ1-2, the V gene TRBV15; 7 nucleotides align to TRBD1. Unmatched junction bases numbered 15, after V lost 3 bases and J lost 2 bases. The CDR3 extends over 18 amino acids. Germline-derived CDR1 and CDR2 are LNHNV and YYDKDF (reference sequence). The CDR3 DNA sequence: TGTGCCACCAGCAGCGACGGCGGGGTGAAGACAGGGAACTATGGCTACACCTTC. As protein: CATSSDGGVKTGNYGYTF.

The V call is TRBV18, the J call TRBJ2-7; weak D call: TRBD2 (5 bases). The CDR3 extends over 13 amino acids. The V end was cut by 3 bases, the J end by 7 bases, with 13 bases between. Looked up from germline, CDR1 is KGHSH and CDR2 is LQKENI. For the CDR3, the DNA is TGTGCCAGCTCACCCGACCTTCGCGGGGAGCAGTACTTC. As protein: CASSPDLRGEQYF.

This chain links TRBV5-1 with TRBJ1-1; D perhaps matches TRBD1 (5 bases). The CDR3 has 14 amino acids. Trimming shortened V by 0 bases and J by 6 bases, and 12 bases separated the two germline ends. CDR1 and CDR2 from the germline V gene are SGHRS and YFSETQ. CDR3: CASSLEAGRPEAFF. The CDR3 coding sequence is TGCGCCAGCAGCTTGGAGGCAGGGAGGCCTGAAGCTTTCTTT. Looking up the rest from reference TRBV5-1 and TRBJ1-1 gives the full variable domain: KAGVTQTPRYLIKTRGQQVTLSCSPISGHRSVSWYQQTPGQGLQFLFEYFSETQRNKGNFPGRFSGRQFSNSRSEMNVSTLELGDSALYLCASSLEAGRPEAFFGQGTRLTVV.

The rearrangement joins TRBV6-5 to TRBJ2-7; D uncertain. Trimming cost V 4 bases and J 1 base, with 8 bases left between them. CDR3 length: 13 amino acids. From germline, CDR1 is MNHEY and CDR2 SVGAGI. The CDR3 region has the DNA TGTGCCAGCAGTTTCGTTCCTTCCTACGAGCAGTACTTC. As protein: CASSFVPSYEQYF.

V is TRBV6-5 and J is TRBJ1-1, with D unclear. The V gene's germline CDR1 is MNHEY and CDR2 SVGAGI. This CDR3 spans 13 amino acids. Trimming took 8 bases from V and 4 from J, leaving 14 bases between them. CDR3 nucleotides: TGTGCCAGCGGTCCTCTACTCGGCACTGAAGCTTTCTTT. This sequence encodes CASGPLLGTEAFF.

V and J are TRBV7-9 and TRBJ2-5, with D perhaps TRBD1 (5 bases). The germline CDR1 and CDR2 sequences are SEHNR and FQNEAQ (reference sequence). This CDR3 is built from 12 residues. Trimming took 6 bases from V and 7 from J, leaving 12 bases between them. CDR3 sequence: CASSQGGRTQYF. The CDR3 bases are TGTGCCAGCAGTCAGGGTGGGCGGACCCAGTACTTC.